The 21 T cell receptor beta chains presented below share a single source sample, sequenced in a study of cytomegalovirus exposure and HLA in healthy donors. Primers: 60 Vbeta forward and 13 Jbeta reverse. The table came from immunoSEQ multiplex PCR; TCRdb's copy has only in-frame clones and leaves some out. Among under 200,000 clones listed, around 73% were seen once. Sample: PBMCs. The receptor set was obtained from a man aged 55 to 70 in good health and CMV-seronegative.

The chain links TRBV30 to TRBJ2-5; weak D call: TRBD1 (6 bases). CDR3 size: 13 residues. Germline values: CDR1 GTSNPN, CDR2 SVGIG (reference sequence). The V and J ends lost 2 bases and 4 bases respectively, with 11 bases between them. The CDR3 coding sequence is TGTGCCTGGAGTCCATACAGGGTAGAGACCCAGTACTTC. This encodes CAWSPYRVETQYF.

V gene TRBV10-3 combines with J gene TRBJ2-7; 8 bases line up with TRBD1. Germline lookup yields CDR1 ENHRY and CDR2 SYGVKD. The CDR3 contains 13 residues. V lost 10 bases, J lost 1 base, and 6 bases stayed unmatched. CDR3 protein: CATGQGGSYEQYF. DNA of the CDR3: TGTGCCACCGGACAGGGTGGGTCCTACGAGCAGTACTTC.

The chain is built from TRBV2 and TRBJ2-7; possible D gene TRBD2, 6 bases. Germline CDR1 is SNHLY and CDR2 is FYNNEI. The V gene lost 5 bases and the J gene lost 6 bases, with 14 bases spanning the gap. The CDR3 contains 13 residues. CDR3 nucleotide sequence: TGTGCCAGCAGTTACTCTAGCGCCGGCGAGCAGTACTTC. This sequence encodes CASSYSSAGEQYF.

The V and J genes are TRBV2 and TRBJ2-7; possible D gene TRBD2, 5 bases. Trimming shortened V by 3 bases and J by 5 bases, and 8 bases separated the two germline ends. CDR1 and CDR2 (germline): SNHLY, FYNNEI. The CDR3 spans 12 residues. The CDR3 protein is CASSETGDEQYF. The CDR3 DNA is TGTGCCAGCAGTGAGACCGGGGACGAGCAGTACTTC.

The chain couples TRBV5-5 to TRBJ1-5, with 7 bases aligning to TRBD1. Germline V gene sequence: CDR1 SGHKS, CDR2 YYEKEE (reference sequence). CDR3 size: 18 residues. With V trimmed by 4 bases and J by 2 bases, 15 bases remained unmatched. The CDR3 loop reads CASSHPWRGGLCNQPQHF. CDR3 in DNA: TGTGCCAGCAGCCACCCTTGGCGAGGGGGCCTGTGCAATCAGCCCCAGCATTTT. The full variable domain, rest sourced from reference TRBV5-5 and TRBJ1-5, is DAGVTQSPTHLIKTRGQQVTLRCSPISGHKSVSWYQQVLGQGPQFIFQYYEKEERGRGNFPDRFSARQFPNYSSELNVNALLLGDSALYLCASSHPWRGGLCNQPQHFGDGTRLSIL.

The chain joins TRBV19 to TRBJ1-1; D gene ambiguous. V was clipped by 0 bases and J by 3 bases, with 8 bases between them. The CDR3 is 14 amino acids. From germline, CDR1 is LNHDA and CDR2 SQIVND (reference sequence). This chain's CDR3 is CASSIDKSYTEAFF. DNA of the CDR3: TGTGCCAGTAGTATAGATAAGAGCTACACTGAAGCTTTCTTT.

As regards this clone: One end of the junction does not line up with germline, which may come from a read error. CDR3 in amino acids: CSVGNRQGDGYPF. In nucleotides, the CDR3 is TGCAGCGTTGGAAACAGACAGGGGGATGGCTACCCCTTC. The chain joins TRBV29-1 to TRBJ1-2, with TRBD1 matching over 9 bases. The CDR3 runs 13 residues. Per germline, CDR1 SQVTM and CDR2 ANQGSEA.

The chain uses TRBV7-8 and TRBJ2-3; 10 nucleotides align to TRBD1. Germline V gene lookup returns CDR1 SGHVS and CDR2 FQNEAQ. This CDR3 is 18 amino acids long. V trimming: 5 bases; J trimming: 4 bases; junction bases outside the gene matches: 15. CDR3 nucleotides: TGTGCCAGCAGCCGCCGCCGGGACAGGGGATCGGTCGCAGATACGCAGTATTTT. Its protein is CASSRRRDRGSVADTQYF.

The gene calls are TRBV7-6 and TRBJ1-1, with 8 bases matching TRBD1. CDR1 is SGHVS and CDR2 is FNYEAQ in the germline V gene. The CDR3 length is 13 residues. Trimming cost V 5 bases and J 6 bases; bases outside gene matches: 5. The CDR3 loop is CASSRGQGAEAFF. DNA of the CDR3: TGTGCCAGCAGCCGCGGACAGGGCGCTGAAGCTTTCTTT.

This chain joins TRBV28 and TRBJ2-1, with D possibly TRBD2 on 5 matching bases. Germline V gene data show CDR1 as MDHEN and CDR2 as SYDVKM. V shed 2 bases and J shed 9 bases, with 5 bases lying between them. The CDR3 spans 11 residues. The CDR3 spells CASSLRGEQFF. DNA for the CDR3: TGTGCCAGCAGTTTACGGGGTGAGCAGTTCTTC.

This clone has more than one count but fewer than ten. The chain recombines TRBV18 with TRBJ2-5; 8 positions match TRBD2. CDR3 length: 15 amino acids. Germline lookup yields CDR1 KGHSH and CDR2 LQKENI. The trim removed 3 bases at V and 2 bases at J, leaving 5 bases unmatched. The CDR3 sequence is CASSPSRGGQETQYF. The CDR3 nucleotides are TGTGCCAGCTCACCGTCCCGGGGGGGTCAAGAGACCCAGTACTTC.

On this clone: At one boundary the junction diverges from the germline segment, which might be a read error. The gene calls are TRBV7-9 and TRBJ1-2; D remains ambiguous. The germline gives CDR1 SEHNR, CDR2 FQNEAQ (reference sequence). This CDR3 has 14 amino acids. CDR3 sequence reads: CSSSLGNGLEGYTF. Here the CDR3 DNA reads TGTTCCAGCAGCTTAGGGAATGGTCTAGAAGGCTACACCTTC.

The V gene is TRBV9, the J gene TRBJ2-7, with 10 bases that match TRBD1. The CDR3 spans 15 residues. With 3 bases clipped from V and 6 bases from J, the junction kept 9 bases outside the gene matches. The germline V gene encodes CDR1 SGDLS and CDR2 YYNGEE. CDR3 coding DNA: TGTGCCAGCAGCGCAACCGGGACAGGGGCTCGCGAGCAGTACTTC. The encoded protein is CASSATGTGAREQYF.

The rearrangement links TRBV7-9 to TRBJ2-6; possible D gene TRBD2, 6 bases. With 3 bases removed from V and 0 bases from J, the gap between germline ends came to 6 bases. The CDR3 covers 15 residues. Germline CDR1 SEHNR, CDR2 FQNEAQ (reference sequence). The CDR3 sequence is CASSLRGSGANVLTF. CDR3 DNA: TGTGCCAGCAGCTTGCGGGGCTCTGGGGCCAACGTCCTGACTTTC.

The J gene is TRBJ2-3, the V gene TRBV7-9, with 9 bases identical to TRBD1. The germline V gene has CDR1 SEHNR and CDR2 FQNEAQ (reference sequence). The CDR3 extends over 17 amino acids. V trimming: 4 bases; J trimming: 1 base; junction bases outside the gene matches: 9. The CDR3 here is CASSSGTGIVGTDTQYF. CDR3 coding DNA: TGTGCCAGCAGCTCCGGGACAGGGATTGTGGGCACAGATACGCAGTATTTT.

In this sample, this clone turned up once. The rearrangement joins TRBV5-4 to TRBJ2-7; 10 bases are shared with TRBD1. Germline V gene sequence: CDR1 SGHNT, CDR2 YYREEE (reference sequence). Trimming removed 5 bases from V and 4 bases from J; junction bases left unmatched: 9. The CDR3 sequence is 15 residues long. CDR3: CASRQDRGPFYEQYF. In nucleotides, the CDR3 is TGTGCCAGCAGACAAGACAGGGGGCCTTTTTACGAGCAGTACTTC.

The V and J genes are TRBV7-2 and TRBJ2-1, with 8 bases matching TRBD2. This CDR3 contains 15 residues. Germline trimming cut 1 base from V and 10 bases from J; bases unmatched to any gene: 9. Germline V lookup: CDR1 SGHTA, CDR2 FQGNSA. CDR3 DNA: TGTGCCAGCAGCTTAGAACGCTCGAGCGGGGGAGAGCAGTTCTTC. Protein product: CASSLERSSGGEQFF.

V and J are TRBV19 and TRBJ2-5, with D perhaps TRBD1 (5 bases). CDR1 and CDR2 (germline): LNHDA, SQIVND (reference sequence). The V end was cut by 5 bases, the J end by 3 bases, with 7 bases between. This CDR3 is built from 12 residues. As DNA, the CDR3 is TGTGCCAGTAGTTCCAGGGAAGAGACCCAGTACTTC. It translates to CASSSREETQYF.

In this sample, this clone turned up a few times. J is TRBJ1-5 and V is TRBV19; tentative D call: TRBD1 (5 bases). The CDR3 length is 15 residues. Per the germline V gene, CDR1 is LNHDA and CDR2 is SQIVND (reference sequence). V lost 3 bases to trimming and J lost 0 bases, with 9 bases between them. For the CDR3, the DNA is TGTGCCAGTAGTATCTCCAGGGCTAGCAATCAGCCCCAGCATTTT. This sequence encodes CASSISRASNQPQHF.

The V and J genes are TRBV14 and TRBJ1-5, with D possibly being TRBD1 (6 bases). Deletions cut 0 bases from V and 2 bases from J, with 17 bases between. This CDR3 is 18 amino acids long. Germline V lookup: CDR1 SGHDN, CDR2 FVKESK. CDR3 region: CASSQDSAGVEGNQPQHF. The CDR3 region has the DNA TGTGCCAGCAGCCAAGATTCAGCAGGGGTGGAAGGCAATCAGCCCCAGCATTTT.

The rearrangement links TRBV19 to TRBJ1-2, with no clear D. Germline CDR1 and CDR2: LNHDA and SQIVND (reference sequence). V was shortened by 7 bases and J by 5 bases, with 20 bases between the two germline ends. The CDR3 has 15 amino acids. CDR3 loop: CASTTPGRGMYGYTF. DNA of the CDR3: TGTGCCAGTACTACACCGGGCCGAGGGATGTATGGCTACACCTTC. Drawing the rest from reference TRBV19 and TRBJ1-2, the complete variable domain is DGGITQSPKYLFRKEGQNVTLSCEQNLNHDAMYWYRQDPGQGLRLIYYSQIVNDFQKGDIAEGYSVSREKKESFPLTVTSAQKNPTAFYLCASTTPGRGMYGYTFGSGTRLTVV.